Presented here are 6 T cell receptor beta chains from one specimen sequenced in a study of T-cell reconstitution after alpha-beta-depleted transplantation in children. TCRbeta library construction was performed incorporating unique molecular identifiers. TCRdb called the PCR reads again in MiXCR, with one record for every CDR3 protein. The table has 300,000 to 400,000 distinct CDR3 sequences, roughly 16% seen once. Here the sequenced sample was PBMCs, mostly from graft donor cells, taken 360 days after TCRalphabeta/CD19-depleted stem cell transplant. Receptors originate from a male patient aged 2 to 10 who had a stem cell transplant for acute lymphoblastic leukemia, so the T cells may come from the graft donor.

This clonotype showed up just a few times. V usage is TRBV18 and J usage is TRBJ1-1, with 9 bases identical to TRBD1. Germline lookup yields CDR1 KGHSH and CDR2 LQKENI. J was trimmed by 5 bases and V by 8 bases; bases with no gene match: 9. This CDR3 comprises 14 residues. CDR3 in DNA: TGTGCCAGCGCAACCGGGACAGGGAAGACTGAAGCTTTCTTT. It is translated as CASATGTGKTEAFF.

This clonotype has a handful of counts. The genes are TRBV7-3 and TRBJ2-1, with 8 bases that match TRBD2. V was clipped by 2 bases and J by 5 bases; unmatched bases: 8. This CDR3 is built from 16 residues. Germline lookup yields CDR1 SGHTA and CDR2 FQGTGA. CDR3 residues: CASSLGPGLGDNEQFF. The DNA of the CDR3 is TGTGCCAGCAGCTTAGGTCCGGGACTAGGGGACAATGAGCAGTTCTTC.

In its sample, this clonotype was seen a few times. The chain combines TRBV7-9 with TRBJ1-6; weak D call: TRBD1 (5 bases). Germline V gene sequence: CDR1 SEHNR, CDR2 FQNEAQ (reference sequence). Trimming left V 4 bases short and J 8 bases short, with 12 bases between. This CDR3 region has 14 residues. The CDR3 bases are TGTGCCAGCAGCTGGGGACGCGGGGATTCACCCCTCCACTTT. Protein sequence: CASSWGRGDSPLHF.

The chain has TRBV10-3 and TRBJ2-1; 12 bases are shared with TRBD2. This CDR3 is 15 amino acids long. J lost 10 bases, V lost 0 bases, and 4 bases had no gene match. Per germline, CDR1 ENHRY and CDR2 SYGVKD. The CDR3 DNA sequence: TGTGCCATCAGTGAGTCCTCTAGCGGGAGGGAAGAGCAGTTCTTC. Translation gives CAISESSSGREEQFF.

The chain recombines TRBV28 with TRBJ2-3; 9 bases are shared with TRBD2. J lost 4 bases, V lost 2 bases, and 4 bases had no gene match. Germline values: CDR1 MDHEN, CDR2 SYDVKM. This CDR3 region has 15 residues. CDR3 nucleotide sequence: TGTGCCAGCAGTTTAGCTAGCGGGATCCCAGATACGCAGTATTTT. Translating gives CASSLASGIPDTQYF.

This chain links TRBV5-1 with TRBJ2-7; no clear D gene. CDR1 and CDR2 from the germline V gene are SGHRS and YFSETQ. The CDR3 is 14 residues long. Deletions cut 1 base from V and 5 bases from J, with 13 bases between. The CDR3 reads CASSLRPARDEQYF. CDR3 nucleotide sequence: TGCGCCAGCAGCTTGCGGCCAGCAAGGGACGAGCAGTACTTC.